These T cell receptor beta chains were read from a single sample in a study of blood T cell repertoires in COVID-19. Profiling relied on immunoSEQ multiplex PCR, and the TCRdb table lists in-frame clones only, not all of them. The table shows approximately 150,000 clones, with approximately 82% occurring only once. The sequencing input was peripheral blood. Receptor source: a human donor in a cohort sampled during active COVID-19. CDR3s include the opening cysteine and the closing phenylalanine or tryptophan. A D gene is named only where the DNA matches it firmly. Size values are once, few and many counts, or a class for expanded clones, and some rows have none.

j_call clone_size d_call v_call cdr3_aa cdr3_nt
TRBJ1-5 - TRBD1 TRBV28 CASKWTGILNQPQHF TGTGCCAGCAAGTGGACAGGGATTCTAAATCAGCCCCAGCATTTT
TRBJ2-2 - - TRBV28 CASSLIPGGNTGELFF TGTGCCAGCAGTTTAATTCCTGGAGGCAACACCGGGGAGCTGTTTTTT
TRBJ2-5 - TRBD2 TRBV10-3 CAISEFTSGTQETQYF TGTGCCATCAGTGAGTTCACTAGCGGAACCCAAGAGACCCAGTACTTC
TRBJ2-1 - TRBD2 TRBV7-6 CASSLFFPGLAGSIDNEQFF TGTGCCAGCAGCTTATTTTTTCCGGGACTAGCGGGATCTATAGACAATGAGCAGTTCTTC
TRBJ1-1 - - TRBV6-6 CASSYEVGEAFF TGTGCCAGCAGTTACGAGGTGGGTGAAGCTTTCTTT
TRBJ1-5 - - TRBV3-1/TRBV3-2 CASSQGRNQPQHF TGTGCCAGCAGCCAAGGGAGGAATCAGCCCCAGCATTTT
TRBJ1-1 - - TRBV2 CASTQENTEAFF TGTGCCAGCACTCAGGAGAACACTGAAGCTTTCTTT
TRBJ2-1 - - TRBV5-1 CASSLETVLNNEQFF TGCGCCAGCAGCTTGGAGACAGTATTGAACAATGAGCAGTTCTTC
TRBJ2-1 - TRBD2 TRBV20-1 CSASISGTSGSEPYNEQFF TGCAGTGCTAGTATTTCCGGGACTAGCGGGAGCGAACCGTACAATGAGCAGTTCTTC
TRBJ1-1 - - TRBV28 CASQGGNTEAFF TGTGCCAGCCAGGGCGGCAACACTGAAGCTTTCTTT
TRBJ2-7 - TRBD2 TRBV28 CASSRTSGSYEQYF TGTGCCAGCAGTAGGACTAGCGGTTCCTACGAGCAGTACTTC
TRBJ1-1 - - TRBV15 CATSRDPSNTEAFF TGTGCCACCAGCAGAGATCCCTCGAACACTGAAGCTTTCTTT
TRBJ2-3 - TRBD1 TRBV27 CASSQGGSTDTQYF TGTGCCAGCAGTCAAGGGGGCAGCACAGATACGCAGTATTTT
TRBJ2-5 once TRBD2 TRBV5-1 CASSLSGRIETQYF TGCGCCAGCAGCTTAAGCGGGAGAATAGAGACCCAGTACTTC
TRBJ2-4 - - TRBV6-5 CASRGGGLNIQYF TGTGCCAGCAGAGGGGGGGGTTTAAACATTCAGTACTTC
TRBJ2-1 - - TRBV9 CASSPSGLPYNEQFF TGTGCCAGCAGCCCCTCAGGATTACCCTACAATGAGCAGTTCTTC
TRBJ2-2 few TRBD2 TRBV27 CASSELSGSNTGELFF TGTGCCAGCAGTGAACTTAGCGGGAGTAACACCGGGGAGCTGTTTTTT
TRBJ1-1 - - TRBV6-5 CASTPPSRVTEAFF TGTGCCAGCACCCCCCCGAGCAGGGTCACTGAAGCTTTCTTT
TRBJ2-7 - TRBD2 TRBV30 CAWSVAGGVPHEQYF TGTGCCTGGAGTGTGGCGGGGGGAGTTCCCCACGAGCAGTACTTC
TRBJ2-1 - TRBD2 TRBV5-5 CASRNPLAGYNEQFF TGTGCCAGCAGAAACCCACTAGCGGGGTACAATGAGCAGTTCTTC
TRBJ2-1 once - TRBV2 CASSVGRGRNEQFF TGTGCCAGCAGTGTCGGCAGGGGTAGGAATGAGCAGTTCTTC
TRBJ1-2 - - TRBV19 CASSIETGNYGYTF TGTGCCAGTAGTATAGAGACAGGAAACTATGGCTACACCTTC
TRBJ1-2 - - TRBV7-9 CASSVERYGYTF TGTGCCAGCAGCGTCGAGAGGTATGGCTACACCTTC
TRBJ2-3 - TRBD2 TRBV2 CASSVGLAGTADTQYF TGTGCCAGCAGTGTGGGGTTAGCGGGGACGGCAGATACGCAGTATTTT
TRBJ2-7 - TRBD1 TRBV3-1/TRBV3-2 CASSLFPPTPGQDYEQYF TGTGCCAGCAGCCTCTTCCCCCCCACCCCGGGACAGGACTACGAGCAGTACTTC
TRBJ2-5 - - TRBV28 CASSPAGGIVGETQYF TGTGCCAGCAGCCCAGCTGGAGGGATTGTAGGAGAGACCCAGTACTTC
TRBJ1-2 few - TRBV19 CASRLDRPNYGYTF TGTGCCAGCCGTCTGGACAGACCCAACTATGGCTACACCTTC
TRBJ2-7 - TRBD2 TRBV7-2 CASSPPVGLAGTSYEQYF TGTGCCAGCAGCCCTCCCGTAGGACTAGCGGGAACCTCCTACGAGCAGTACTTC
TRBJ1-1 - - TRBV28 CASSPHTPAQNTEAFF TGTGCCAGCAGTCCCCACACACCCGCCCAGAACACTGAAGCTTTCTTT
TRBJ1-2 once - TRBV9 CASSWVQETGGYGYTF TGTGCCAGCAGCTGGGTACAGGAAACCGGGGGCTATGGCTACACCTTC
TRBJ2-2 - TRBD1 TRBV10-1 CASTAGGVGELFF TGCGCCAGCACCGCAGGGGGCGTCGGGGAGCTGTTTTTT
TRBJ2-1 - TRBD2 TRBV24-1 CATEARSGANNEQFF TGTGCCACAGAGGCCCGGAGCGGGGCGAACAATGAGCAGTTCTTC
TRBJ1-6 - TRBD1 TRBV6-5 CASTTGTGYNSPLHF TGTGCCAGCACCACCGGGACAGGCTATAATTCACCCCTCCACTTT
TRBJ2-3 - TRBD2 TRBV5-4 CASSEGLALDQDTQYF TGTGCCAGCAGCGAGGGACTAGCTTTGGATCAAGATACGCAGTATTTT
TRBJ1-2 - TRBD1 TRBV19 CASSRDREDGYTF TGTGCCAGCAGCCGGGACAGGGAGGATGGCTACACCTTC
TRBJ2-5 - - TRBV24-1 CATSDRSGGLETQYF TGTGCCACCAGTGACCGCAGCGGAGGGTTGGAGACCCAGTACTTC
TRBJ2-2 - - TRBV5-4 CASSPLRGLTGELFF TGTGCCAGCAGCCCCCTCAGGGGTCTCACCGGGGAGCTGTTTTTT
TRBJ1-2 - - TRBV29-1 CSVERGQGGYTF TGCAGCGTTGAAAGGGGTCAAGGGGGCTACACCTTC
TRBJ2-7 - TRBD1 TRBV5-6 CASSSTGLLGEQYF TGTGCCAGCAGCTCGACAGGGCTTTTGGGCGAGCAGTACTTC
TRBJ2-7 - - TRBV7-2 CASSLAKTDSSYEQYF TGTGCCAGCAGCTTAGCAAAGACAGACAGCTCCTACGAGCAGTACTTC
TRBJ2-1 - TRBD2 TRBV3-1/TRBV3-2 CASSRGLAGDNEQFF TGTGCCAGCAGCCGGGGACTAGCGGGGGACAATGAGCAGTTCTTC
TRBJ2-1 - TRBD2 TRBV2 CASGRLAGVNEQFF TGTGCCTCAGGGAGGCTAGCGGGAGTCAATGAGCAGTTCTTC
TRBJ2-2 - - TRBV19 CASSARTDITGELFF TGTGCCAGTAGCGCTAGGACAGATATCACCGGGGAGCTGTTTTTT
TRBJ2-7 - TRBD1 TRBV6-2/TRBV6-3 CASSGQGARFSYEQYF TGTGCCAGCAGCGGACAGGGGGCTAGGTTCTCGTACGAGCAGTACTTC
TRBJ1-1 - - TRBV2 CASSIDRLNTEAFF TGTGCCAGCAGCATCGACAGACTGAACACTGAAGCTTTCTTT
TRBJ1-5 - TRBD1 TRBV7-2 CASSLVTGGQPQHF TGTGCCAGCAGCTTAGTTACAGGGGGACAGCCCCAGCATTTT
TRBJ2-5 - - TRBV5-4 CASSLAGQGKETQYF TGTGCCAGCAGCTTGGCCGGTCAGGGCAAAGAGACCCAGTACTTC
TRBJ2-7 - TRBD1 TRBV3-1/TRBV3-2 CASSQEIPGQLYEQYF TGTGCCAGCAGCCAAGAAATCCCGGGACAGCTATACGAGCAGTACTTC
TRBJ2-2 once TRBD2 TRBV5-6 CASSSETVLAGEVGELFF TGTGCCAGCAGCTCCGAGACGGTACTAGCGGGAGAGGTCGGGGAGCTGTTTTTT
TRBJ1-2 many - TRBV5-1 CASSYTVNYGYTF TGCGCCAGCAGCTACACCGTAAACTATGGCTACACCTTC
TRBJ2-1 - - TRBV6-6 CASQPQGSYNEQFF TGTGCCAGCCAACCACAGGGTAGCTACAATGAGCAGTTCTTC
TRBJ2-5 - TRBD2 TRBV2 CASSVSREAGVSLLETQYF TGTGCCAGCAGTGTGTCTAGAGAAGCGGGAGTCAGCCTCCTAGAGACCCAGTACTTC
TRBJ2-7 - TRBD2 TRBV10-3 CAIMGGSSYEQYF TGTGCCATCATGGGCGGGAGCTCCTACGAGCAGTACTTC
TRBJ2-7 few - TRBV6-2/TRBV6-3 CASSYTLIRQDLYEQYF TGTGCCAGCAGTTACACACTAATTAGACAGGACCTCTACGAGCAGTACTTC
TRBJ2-2 - TRBD2 TRBV18 CASSPFIFGTSGNTGELFF TGTGCCAGCTCACCATTTATTTTTGGGACTAGCGGAAACACCGGGGAGCTGTTTTTT
TRBJ1-3 - TRBD1 TRBV7-2 CASSLGRTGGFGNTIYF TGTGCCAGCAGCTTAGGGAGGACAGGGGGGTTTGGAAACACCATATATTTT
TRBJ2-2 - TRBD2 TRBV9 CASSVATPTSGLRTGGELFF TGTGCCAGCAGCGTAGCTACGCCGACTAGCGGACTGAGAACAGGTGGGGAGCTGTTTTTT
TRBJ1-4 - TRBD1 TRBV6-2/TRBV6-3 CASSYSSAGGDGTNEKLFF TGTGCCAGCAGTTACTCTTCTGCAGGGGGAGACGGAACTAATGAAAAACTGTTTTTT
TRBJ2-5 - - TRBV14 CASSHLGGQETQYF TGTGCCAGCAGCCACCTTGGGGGGCAAGAGACCCAGTACTTC
TRBJ2-1 - - TRBV5-1 CASSSEGQVVGQFF TGCGCCAGCAGCTCTGAAGGACAAGTTGTTGGGCAGTTCTTC